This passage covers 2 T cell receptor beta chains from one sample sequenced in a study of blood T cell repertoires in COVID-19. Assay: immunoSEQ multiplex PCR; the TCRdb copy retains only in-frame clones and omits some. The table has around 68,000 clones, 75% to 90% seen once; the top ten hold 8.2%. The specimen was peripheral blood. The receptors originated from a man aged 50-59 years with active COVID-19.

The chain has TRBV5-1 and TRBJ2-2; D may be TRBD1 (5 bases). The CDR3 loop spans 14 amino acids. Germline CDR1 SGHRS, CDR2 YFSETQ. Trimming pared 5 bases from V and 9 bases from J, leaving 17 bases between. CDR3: CASSVQGEVRELFF. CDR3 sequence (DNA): TGCGCCAGCAGTGTCCAGGGTGAGGTTAGGGAGCTGTTTTTT.

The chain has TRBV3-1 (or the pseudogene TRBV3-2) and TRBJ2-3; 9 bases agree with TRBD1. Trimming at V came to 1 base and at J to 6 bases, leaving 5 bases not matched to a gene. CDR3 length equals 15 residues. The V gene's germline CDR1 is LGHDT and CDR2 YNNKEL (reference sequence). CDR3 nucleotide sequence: TGTGCCAGCAGCCAAGGTGGGACAGGGTGGGATACGCAGTATTTT. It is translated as CASSQGGTGWDTQYF.